These 10 T cell receptor beta chains were all obtained from the same sample, sequenced in a study of CD8 T cells in ankylosing spondylitis. Each CDR3 protein gets one entry after TCRdb re-called the 5' RACE reads with MiXCR. The sample includes under 250,000 distinct CDR3 sequences, approximately 24% of them seen just once. Material: blood, either unsorted or a sorted T cell fraction (not recorded which). All receptors come from a male donor with ankylosing spondylitis or in good health (not recorded which).

In this sample, this clonotype turned up many times. The rearrangement joins TRBV20-1 to TRBJ2-3; 9 bases match TRBD2. The J segment lost 2 bases and the V segment lost 0 bases, leaving 3 bases of the junction unmatched. Germline lookup yields CDR1 DFQATT and CDR2 SNEGSKA (reference sequence). The CDR3 sequence is 15 residues long. The CDR3 nucleotides are TGCAGTGCTAGAGATGCTAGCGGGGTCACAGATACGCAGTATTTT. It specifies CSARDASGVTDTQYF.

The rearrangement links TRBV5-1 to TRBJ2-7; D call uncertain. This CDR3 has 16 residues. CDR1 is SGHRS and CDR2 is YFSETQ in the germline V gene. V was cut by 2 bases and J by 0 bases, with 15 bases left in between. The CDR3 nucleotides read TGCGCCAGCAGCTTATCAGCAGATACGAACTCCTACGAGCAGTACTTC. Translation: CASSLSADTNSYEQYF.

The table lists this clonotype with many counts. This chain joins TRBV15 and TRBJ1-1; D ambiguous. CDR3 length: 15 amino acids. V gave up 0 bases and J gave up 1 base, with 9 bases separating them. Germline V gene lookup returns CDR1 LNHNV and CDR2 YYDKDF (reference sequence). The chain's CDR3 is CATSRDRWGNTEAFF. CDR3 nucleotide sequence: TGTGCCACCAGCAGAGATAGGTGGGGGAACACTGAAGCTTTCTTT.

This clonotype was observed many times. CDR3 in DNA: TGTGCCAGCAGCTTGGACAGCCCGGGCTCTGGAAACACCATATATTTT. Translating it yields CASSLDSPGSGNTIYF. The chain uses TRBV5-5 and TRBJ1-3; no clear D. Germline CDR1 and CDR2: SGHKS and YYEKEE (reference sequence). The CDR3 consists of 16 residues. V lost 0 bases to trimming and J lost 0 bases, with 10 bases between them.

The sample holds many counts of this clonotype. The gene calls are TRBV28 and TRBJ2-1; 11 bases are a match to TRBD2. J lost 7 bases, V lost 6 bases, and 14 bases had no gene match. The CDR3 is 17 amino acids. Germline values: CDR1 MDHEN, CDR2 SYDVKM. This CDR3 is CASSPPIAGGPNNEQFF. CDR3 nucleotide sequence: TGTGCCAGCAGCCCCCCTATAGCGGGAGGGCCAAATAATGAGCAGTTCTTC. Full variable domain (missing parts from reference TRBV28 and TRBJ2-1): DVKVTQSSRYLVKRTGEKVFLECVQDMDHENMFWYRQDPGLGLRLIYFSYDVKMKEKGDIPEGYSVSREKKERFSLILESASTNQTSMYLCASSPPIAGGPNNEQFFGPGTRLTVL.

The sample holds many counts of this clonotype. This chain joins TRBV5-5 and TRBJ2-7, with D perhaps matching TRBD1 (6 bases). V was clipped by 3 bases and J by 5 bases, with 18 bases between them. The CDR3 covers 15 residues. Germline lookup yields CDR1 SGHKS and CDR2 YYEKEE (reference sequence). The CDR3 reads CASSSGEIAGDEQYF. Written as DNA, the CDR3 is TGTGCCAGCAGCTCGGGTGAGATAGCAGGGGACGAGCAGTACTTC.

The table lists this clonotype with a few counts. The chain employs TRBV20-1 and TRBJ2-1; 11 nucleotides match TRBD2. Germline V lookup: CDR1 DFQATT, CDR2 SNEGSKA (reference sequence). CDR3 length: 15 residues. J was trimmed by 3 bases and V by 2 bases; bases with no gene match: 3. Written as DNA, the CDR3 is TGCAGTGCTAGATCGACTAGCGGGAACTACAATGAGCAGTTCTTC. Translation: CSARSTSGNYNEQFF.

This clonotype was seen a handful of times. V usage is TRBV4-2 and J usage is TRBJ2-2; TRBD1 matches 9 bases. The V segment lost 4 bases and the J segment 4 bases; nucleotides outside the gene matches: 7. This CDR3 spans 16 amino acids. CDR1 is LGHNA, CDR2 YNFKEQ, per germline. The CDR3 region has the DNA TGTGCCAGCAGCCCCACCGGGACAGGGTTCACCGGGGAGCTGTTTTTT. It is translated as CASSPTGTGFTGELFF.

This clonotype was counted at least ten times. The J gene is TRBJ2-3, the V gene TRBV20-1, with 9 bases that match TRBD2. The CDR3 length is 15 residues. Losses at the gene ends were 0 bases for V and 2 bases for J; bases not matched to a gene: 3. The germline V gene has CDR1 DFQATT and CDR2 SNEGSKA (reference sequence). CDR3 sequence (DNA): TGCAGTGCTAGAGAGACTAGCGGCCACACAGATACGCAGTATTTT. Its translation: CSARETSGHTDTQYF.

V usage is TRBV13 and J usage is TRBJ2-3, with TRBD2 matching 7 bases. V dropped 4 bases and J dropped 3; count of bases not matched to a gene: 10. The CDR3 has 16 residues. In germline, CDR1 is PRHDT, CDR2 FYEKMQ (reference sequence). Written as DNA, the CDR3 is TGTGCCAGCAGCTCCGTTCGGGCGGGAGAGACAGATACGCAGTATTTT. It is translated as CASSSVRAGETDTQYF.